This T cell receptor beta chain is drawn from a study of T cell responses to AZD1222 COVID-19 vaccine. Libraries were prepared by immunoSEQ multiplex PCR; TCRdb keeps only in-frame clonotypes and omits some of them. The sample shows 150,000 to 200,000 clones, 94% of them seen only once. This CDR3 is built from 14 residues. Germline assignment: CDR1 LNHDA and CDR2 SQIVND (reference sequence). V lost 7 bases to trimming and J lost 0 bases; unmatched junction nucleotides: 1. This clone is a singleton in its sample. The target antigen is unknown. Study-wide findings and caveats: Possibly, clonal diversity was underestimated; donors were largely white British and included more females. Reports indicate that nearly half of spike-specific TCRs are directed at unmutated variant regions.

The clonotype originates from an adult who received the AZD1222 COVID-19 vaccine. J is TRBJ2-1 and V is TRBV19; TRBD1 aligns across 9 bases. Source: peripheral blood, taken 28 days after the second AZD1222 dose. CDR3 DNA: TGTGCCAGTAAGGACAGGGGCTCCTACAATGAGCAGTTCTTC. Amino acids: CASKDRGSYNEQFF.